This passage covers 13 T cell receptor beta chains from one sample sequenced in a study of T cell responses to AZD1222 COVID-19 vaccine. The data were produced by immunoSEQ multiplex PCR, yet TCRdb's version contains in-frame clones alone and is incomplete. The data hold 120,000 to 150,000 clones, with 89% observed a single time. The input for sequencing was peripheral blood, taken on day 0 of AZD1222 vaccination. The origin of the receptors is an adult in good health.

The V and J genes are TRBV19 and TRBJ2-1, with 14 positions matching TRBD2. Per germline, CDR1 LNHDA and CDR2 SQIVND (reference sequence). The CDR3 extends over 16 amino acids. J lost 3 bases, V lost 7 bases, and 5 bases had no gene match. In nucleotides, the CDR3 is TGTGCCAGTAAGACTAGCGGGGGGGCCCGCTACAATGAGCAGTTCTTC. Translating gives CASKTSGGARYNEQFF.

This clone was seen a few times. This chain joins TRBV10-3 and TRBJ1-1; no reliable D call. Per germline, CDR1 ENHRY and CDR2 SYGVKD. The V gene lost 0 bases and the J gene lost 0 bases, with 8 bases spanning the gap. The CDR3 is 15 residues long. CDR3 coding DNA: TGTGCCATCAGTGAGTCCCAGGATTTGAACACTGAAGCTTTCTTT. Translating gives CAISESQDLNTEAFF.

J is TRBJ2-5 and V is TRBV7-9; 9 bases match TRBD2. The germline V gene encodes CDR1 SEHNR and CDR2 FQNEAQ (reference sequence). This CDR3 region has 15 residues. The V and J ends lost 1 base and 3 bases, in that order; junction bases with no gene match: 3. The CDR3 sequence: CASSLGASGKETQYF. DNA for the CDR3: TGTGCCAGCAGCTTAGGTGCTAGCGGGAAAGAGACCCAGTACTTC.

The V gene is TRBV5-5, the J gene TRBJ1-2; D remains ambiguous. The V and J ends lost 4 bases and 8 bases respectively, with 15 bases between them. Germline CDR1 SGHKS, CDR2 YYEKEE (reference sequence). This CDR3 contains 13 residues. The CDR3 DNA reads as TGTGCCAGCAGCACCTCCGGAGGAGGAGGCTACACCTTC. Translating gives CASSTSGGGGYTF. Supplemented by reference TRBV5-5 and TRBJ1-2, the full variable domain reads DAGVTQSPTHLIKTRGQQVTLRCSPISGHKSVSWYQQVLGQGPQFIFQYYEKEERGRGNFPDRFSARQFPNYSSELNVNALLLGDSALYLCASSTSGGGGYTFGSGTRLTVV.

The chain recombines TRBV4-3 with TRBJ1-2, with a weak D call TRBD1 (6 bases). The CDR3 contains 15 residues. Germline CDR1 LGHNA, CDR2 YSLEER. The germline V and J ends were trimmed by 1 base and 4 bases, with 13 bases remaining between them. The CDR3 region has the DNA TGCGCCAGCAGCCAAGCGGGCAGGGGAGGCTATGGCTACACCTTC. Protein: CASSQAGRGGYGYTF.

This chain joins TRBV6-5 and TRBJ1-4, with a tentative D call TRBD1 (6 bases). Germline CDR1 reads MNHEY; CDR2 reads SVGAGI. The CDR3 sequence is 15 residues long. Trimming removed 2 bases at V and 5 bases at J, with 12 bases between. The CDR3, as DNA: TGTGCCAGCAGTTACATTGACAGGAAGAATGAAAAACTGTTTTTT. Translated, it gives CASSYIDRKNEKLFF.

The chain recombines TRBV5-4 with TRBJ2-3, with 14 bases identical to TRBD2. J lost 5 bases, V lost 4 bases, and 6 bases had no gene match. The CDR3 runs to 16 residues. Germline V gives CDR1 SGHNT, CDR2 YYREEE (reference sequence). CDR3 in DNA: TGTGCCAGCAGCAAGACTAGCGGGGGGGCAGGAGATACGCAGTATTTT. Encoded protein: CASSKTSGGAGDTQYF.

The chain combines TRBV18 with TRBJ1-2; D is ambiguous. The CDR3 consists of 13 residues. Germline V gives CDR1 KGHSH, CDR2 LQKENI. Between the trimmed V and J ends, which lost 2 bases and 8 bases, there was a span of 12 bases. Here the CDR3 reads CASSPAGASGYTF. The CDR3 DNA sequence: TGTGCCAGCTCACCAGCAGGCGCCTCGGGCTACACCTTC.

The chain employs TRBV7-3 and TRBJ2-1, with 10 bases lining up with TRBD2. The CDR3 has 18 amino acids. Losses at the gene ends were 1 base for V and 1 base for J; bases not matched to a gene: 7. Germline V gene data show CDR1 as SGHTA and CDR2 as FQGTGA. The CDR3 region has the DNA TGTGCCAGCAGCTTAAATCCAACTAGCGGGGTATCCTACAATGAGCAGTTCTTC. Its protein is CASSLNPTSGVSYNEQFF.

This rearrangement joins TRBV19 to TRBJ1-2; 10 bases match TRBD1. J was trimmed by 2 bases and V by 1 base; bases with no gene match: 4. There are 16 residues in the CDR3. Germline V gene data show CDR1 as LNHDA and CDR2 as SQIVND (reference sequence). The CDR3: CASSIVLGQGNYGYTF. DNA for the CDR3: TGTGCCAGTAGTATAGTGTTGGGACAGGGGAACTATGGCTACACCTTC. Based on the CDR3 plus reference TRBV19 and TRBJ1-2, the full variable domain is DGGITQSPKYLFRKEGQNVTLSCEQNLNHDAMYWYRQDPGQGLRLIYYSQIVNDFQKGDIAEGYSVSREKKESFPLTVTSAQKNPTAFYLCASSIVLGQGNYGYTFGSGTRLTVV.

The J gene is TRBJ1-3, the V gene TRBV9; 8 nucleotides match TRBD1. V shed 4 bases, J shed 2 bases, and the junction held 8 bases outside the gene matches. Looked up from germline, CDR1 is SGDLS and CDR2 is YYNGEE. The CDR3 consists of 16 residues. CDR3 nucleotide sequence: TGTGCCAGCAGCCCTGGACAGGGATTAACTGGAAACACCATATATTTT. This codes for CASSPGQGLTGNTIYF.

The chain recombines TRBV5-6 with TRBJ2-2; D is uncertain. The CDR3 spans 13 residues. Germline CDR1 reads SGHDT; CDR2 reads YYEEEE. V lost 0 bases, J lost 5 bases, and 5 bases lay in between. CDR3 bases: TGTGCCAGCAGCTTGGTGGGGACCGGGGAGCTGTTTTTT. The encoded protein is CASSLVGTGELFF.

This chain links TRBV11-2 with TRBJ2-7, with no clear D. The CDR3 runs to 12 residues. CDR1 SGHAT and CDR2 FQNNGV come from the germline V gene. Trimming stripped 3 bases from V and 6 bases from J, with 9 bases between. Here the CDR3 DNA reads TGTGCCAGCAGCTTTGATGATGGCGAGCAGTACTTC. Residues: CASSFDDGEQYF.